The entry below gives a single TCR beta chain sequence along with its context. Measured with immunoSEQ multiplex PCR; TCRdb has only the in-frame clones, and not every one. In the table there are about 140,000 clones, roughly 85% of which are singletons. This record comes from a study of blood T cell repertoires in COVID-19. Between the trimmed V and J ends, which lost 5 bases and 5 bases, there was a span of 9 bases. Germline V gene data show CDR1 as LNHDA and CDR2 as SQIVND (reference sequence). This CDR3 contains 12 residues. The TCR comes from a man aged 50 to 60 with acute or convalescent COVID-19. Sequenced sample: peripheral blood. The chain employs TRBV19 and TRBJ1-2, with D perhaps matching TRBD1 (6 bases). The DNA for the CDR3 is TGTGCCAGTAGTCCTACAGGGTATGGCTACACCTTC. The encoded protein is CASSPTGYGYTF.